Following are 7 T cell receptor beta chains from one sample sequenced in a study of CD8+ T cells in alopecia areata. Treatment reported: oral pan-JAK inhibitor, 5-10 mg twice daily. Reverse transcribed after extraction, RNA yielded cDNA as the sequencing template. Profiled with immunoSEQ multiplex PCR; TCRdb holds only in-frame clones, not every one. The table has 200,000 or so clones, roughly 50% seen once. The specimen was CD4+ T cells sorted from blood, collected at week 24, from a patient treated with tofacitinib. These receptors all come from a human donor with alopecia areata.

The rearrangement links TRBV5-1 to TRBJ2-7; 7 bases are shared with TRBD1. The CDR3 spans 12 residues. CDR1 is SGHRS and CDR2 is YFSETQ in the germline V gene. The trim removed 7 bases at V and 1 base at J, leaving 2 bases unmatched. In nucleotides, the CDR3 is TGCGCCAGCCAGGGACAGTCCTACGAGCAGTACTTC. Its translation: CASQGQSYEQYF. The whole variable domain, remainder taken from reference TRBV5-1 and TRBJ2-7, is KAGVTQTPRYLIKTRGQQVTLSCSPISGHRSVSWYQQTPGQGLQFLFEYFSETQRNKGNFPGRFSGRQFSNSRSEMNVSTLELGDSALYLCASQGQSYEQYFGPGTRLTVT.

The CDR3 reads CASSGGQGSYNEQFF. In DNA form, the CDR3 reads TGTGCCAGTTCGGGGGGACAGGGTTCCTACAATGAGCAGTTCTTC. The chain uses TRBV9 and TRBJ2-1, with 9 positions matching TRBD1. The CDR3 consists of 15 residues. V dropped 8 bases and J dropped 1; count of bases not matched to a gene: 7. Germline V gene sequence: CDR1 SGDLS, CDR2 YYNGEE.

The chain is built from TRBV15 and TRBJ1-5; 7 nucleotides align to TRBD1. Germline lookup yields CDR1 LNHNV and CDR2 YYDKDF (reference sequence). With V trimmed by 4 bases and J by 14 bases, 8 bases remained unmatched. This CDR3 is 12 amino acids long. CDR3 residues: CATSTRDSLKHF. The CDR3 DNA reads TGTGCCACCAGCACGCGGGACAGCCTAAAGCATTTT.

The chain recombines TRBV4-3 with TRBJ1-2; D may be TRBD1 (5 bases). Trimming removed 1 base from V and 4 bases from J, with 10 bases in between. The CDR3 runs 14 residues. CDR1 and CDR2 (germline): LGHNA, YSLEER. The CDR3 sequence: CASSQAGRAYGYTF. CDR3 DNA sequence: TGCGCCAGCAGCCAAGCCGGCAGGGCCTATGGCTACACCTTC.

Only a few counts were recorded for this clone. The chain joins TRBV29-1 to TRBJ1-3; maybe TRBD1 (5 bases). Germline lookup yields CDR1 SQVTM and CDR2 ANQGSEA. V lost 6 bases to trimming and J lost 0 bases, with 12 bases between them. The CDR3 extends over 14 amino acids. The CDR3 here is CSVLQDPSGNTIYF. The CDR3 nucleotides are TGCAGCGTACTACAGGATCCCTCTGGAAACACCATATATTTT.

The J gene is TRBJ2-5, the V gene TRBV30; weak D call: TRBD1 (6 bases). Trimming shortened V by 1 base and J by 5 bases, and 14 bases separated the two germline ends. Germline CDR1 is GTSNPN and CDR2 is SVGIG (reference sequence). This CDR3 is 14 amino acids long. The CDR3 sequence is CAWSGGPGDETQYF. The DNA of the CDR3 is TGTGCCTGGAGTGGGGGTCCAGGGGATGAGACCCAGTACTTC.

The V gene is TRBV29-1, the J gene TRBJ2-5; D ambiguous. Trimming removed 8 bases at V and 0 bases at J, with 13 bases between. This CDR3 region has 13 residues. Germline V lookup: CDR1 SQVTM, CDR2 ANQGSEA. CDR3 coding DNA: TGCAGCTTATCTTCTAGTAACCAAGAGACCCAGTACTTC. Protein sequence: CSLSSSNQETQYF.